This T cell receptor (beta chain) was documented in a study of cytomegalovirus exposure and HLA in healthy donors. Primers included in the PCR were 60 Vbeta and 13 Jbeta primers. The table came from immunoSEQ multiplex PCR; TCRdb's copy has only in-frame clones and leaves some out. This sample yields around 150,000 clones, of which around 64% are seen a single time; 2.8% belongs to the top ten. Study-level results: It was shown in a later analysis that HLA-associated TCR beta chains were more clonally expanded than other, equally common chains. Reports indicated that the classifier achieved high specificity and sensitivity in diagnosing cytomegalovirus status. TRBV6-2, TRBV6-3 and some other V segments were excluded as indistinguishable.

As to this clone: The target antigen is unknown.

The CDR3 extends over 15 amino acids. Trimming pared 5 bases from V and 2 bases from J, leaving 17 bases between. Looked up from germline, CDR1 is SQVTM and CDR2 is ANQGSEA. The gene calls are TRBV29-1 and TRBJ2-3, with a tentative D call TRBD2 (6 bases). This TCR was recovered from a woman younger than 45 in good health and CMV-seronegative. Material for sequencing was PBMCs. The CDR3 DNA sequence: TGCAGCGTTAAGGTAGCGGTTAAAAACACAGATACGCAGTATTTT. Amino acids: CSVKVAVKNTDTQYF.